This TCR beta chain derives from a study of T cells after yellow fever vaccination. The CDR3 extends over 11 amino acids. The germline gives CDR1 DFQATT, CDR2 SNEGSKA (reference sequence). The ends were cut back, 5 bases at V and 12 bases at J, with 16 bases in the middle. Study conclusions and caveats: Post-booster repertoires contained most primary-vaccination clones again (96% CD4, 85% to 90% CD8).

Production of TCR cDNA was by 5'RACE template switching, which also added a universal primer site and UMIs. TCRdb reprocessed the 5' RACE reads via MiXCR and lists one record per CDR3 protein. The table has about 42,000 distinct CDR3 sequences, 5% to 7% seen once; the top ten hold around 9.3%. This clonotype was picked up many times. The material was PBMCs, either bulk or a sorted T-cell subset (CD4+, CD8+, memory, or dextramer-sorted; not recorded which), obtained 45 days after the yellow fever booster vaccination. The J gene is TRBJ1-2, the V gene TRBV20-1; TRBD1 might be the D (6 bases). The sequence derives from a man aged 30-40 years who received the YFV17D yellow fever vaccine. The CDR3: CSARHRELNTF. DNA of the CDR3: TGCAGTGCTCGGCACAGGGAATTAAACACCTTC.